Shown below are 27 T cell receptor beta chains from a single sample sequenced in a study of type 1 and type 2 diabetes patients. Amplification started from genomic DNA. A primer set of 30 forward and 13 reverse primers amplified the CDR3. TCRdb called the multiplex PCR reads again in MiXCR, with one record for every CDR3 protein. The table records about 290,000 distinct CDR3 sequences, 45% to 60% of them present only once. The source material was peripheral blood mononuclear cells (PBMCs). The receptors originated from a man aged 18 to 30 with type 2 diabetes.

This clonotype occurred a few times. The chain carries TRBV11-2 and TRBJ1-4, with 8 nucleotides matching TRBD1. In germline, CDR1 is SGHAT, CDR2 FQNNGV. The CDR3 covers 15 residues. With 3 bases clipped from V and 8 bases from J, the junction kept 8 bases outside the gene matches. The CDR3 loop reads CASSFPQGAREKLFF. In DNA form, the CDR3 reads TGTGCCAGCAGCTTCCCCCAGGGGGCGCGGGAAAAACTGTTTTTT.

In this sample, this clonotype turned up a few times. This chain connects TRBV10-3 to TRBJ2-3; D gene uncertain. This CDR3 has 15 residues. Trimming took 3 bases from V and 1 from J, leaving 11 bases between them. The germline CDR1 and CDR2 sequences are ENHRY and SYGVKD. In DNA, the CDR3 is TGTGCCATCAGTGAACCTTCGGACGGCACAGATACGCAGTATTTT. Translated: CAISEPSDGTDTQYF.

This clonotype was counted between two and nine times. This rearrangement joins TRBV30 to TRBJ1-5, with 7 bases identical to TRBD1. Trimming removed 0 bases from V and 2 bases from J; junction bases left unmatched: 1. This CDR3 spans 14 amino acids. Germline-derived CDR1 and CDR2 are GTSNPN and SVGIG (reference sequence). CDR3 DNA sequence: TGTGCCTGGAGTGTTCAGGGGGGCAATCAGCCCCAGCATTTT. It encodes CAWSVQGGNQPQHF.

This chain connects TRBV20-1 to TRBJ1-1; 7 nucleotides match TRBD1. Germline V gene lookup returns CDR1 DFQATT and CDR2 SNEGSKA (reference sequence). There are 11 residues in the CDR3. V was pared by 8 bases and J by 3 bases, with 3 bases of the junction left unmatched. CDR3: CSFTGDTEAFF. CDR3 coding DNA: TGCAGTTTTACAGGGGACACTGAAGCTTTCTTT.

V and J are TRBV12-3 or TRBV12-4 and TRBJ1-4; D may be TRBD1 (6 bases). This CDR3 has 14 residues. V lost 2 bases and J lost 8, with 12 bases in between. The CDR3 DNA reads as TGTGCCAGCAGTTTACGGGTAGGGGGAGAAAAACTGTTTTTT. Encoded protein: CASSLRVGGEKLFF.

This clonotype has more than one count but fewer than ten. The chain combines TRBV2 with TRBJ1-5; D is undetermined. Deletions cut 4 bases from V and 2 bases from J, with 9 bases between. Germline V gene lookup returns CDR1 SNHLY and CDR2 FYNNEI. The CDR3 consists of 14 residues. The CDR3 DNA reads as TGTGCCAGCAGTGTCGCCGAGGGCAATCAGCCCCAGCATTTT. Residues: CASSVAEGNQPQHF.

Notes on this clonotype: A much more abundant neighbour one base away suggests this may be a read error. The chain links TRBV2 to TRBJ1-2, with unresolved D. The V end was cut by 6 bases, the J end by 3 bases, with 11 bases between. The germline CDR1 and CDR2 sequences are SNHLY and FYNNEI. The CDR3 has 13 amino acids. The CDR3 coding sequence is TGTGCCAGCAGAGACTGGACGGACTATGGCTACACCTTC. Its translation: CASRDWTDYGYTF.

This clonotype qualifies as medium-sized. The rearrangement uses TRBV2 and TRBJ1-1; no reliable D call. The CDR3 contains 13 residues. Germline-derived CDR1 and CDR2 are SNHLY and FYNNEI. With 3 bases removed from V and 1 base from J, the gap between germline ends came to 6 bases. CDR3 region: CASSDWGNTEAFF. In nucleotides, the CDR3 is TGTGCCAGCAGTGATTGGGGGAACACTGAAGCTTTCTTT.

The rearrangement joins TRBV14 to TRBJ2-7, with 11 bases lining up with TRBD1. Germline V gene lookup returns CDR1 SGHDN and CDR2 FVKESK. V lost 3 bases to trimming and J lost 5 bases; unmatched junction nucleotides: 6. The CDR3 is 15 amino acids. This chain's CDR3 is CASSQRTGGGNEQYF. The DNA for the CDR3 is TGTGCCAGCAGCCAGCGGACAGGGGGCGGGAACGAGCAGTACTTC.

The rearrangement joins TRBV20-1 to TRBJ1-5; D unresolved. The CDR3 consists of 15 residues. Germline-derived CDR1 and CDR2 are DFQATT and SNEGSKA (reference sequence). The V and J ends lost 0 bases and 8 bases respectively, with 17 bases between them. The chain's CDR3 is CSARDLASAGKPQHF. As DNA, the CDR3 is TGCAGTGCTAGAGATCTGGCCAGTGCGGGTAAGCCCCAGCATTTT.

J is TRBJ1-4 and V is TRBV28; maybe TRBD1 (5 bases). This CDR3 has 14 residues. CDR1 is MDHEN and CDR2 is SYDVKM in the germline V gene. With 1 base removed from V and 13 bases from J, the gap between germline ends came to 16 bases. This CDR3 reads CASSLSGSSEGLFF. The CDR3 bases are TGTGCCAGCAGTTTATCAGGGAGCAGCGAAGGACTGTTTTTT.

V and J are TRBV7-2 and TRBJ1-5; D perhaps matches TRBD1 (5 bases). The ends were cut back, 5 bases at V and 9 bases at J, with 17 bases in the middle. The CDR3 is made up of 14 amino acids. Germline lookup yields CDR1 SGHTA and CDR2 FQGNSA. The CDR3 spells CASSPLIDSSPQHF. DNA for the CDR3: TGTGCCAGCAGCCCGTTAATCGACAGTTCGCCCCAGCATTTT.

The chain uses TRBV4-3 and TRBJ2-7, with D unclear. This CDR3 contains 16 residues. The ends were cut back, 1 base at V and 3 bases at J, with 16 bases in the middle. Germline V lookup: CDR1 LGHNA, CDR2 YSLEER. The DNA of the CDR3 is TGCGCCAGCAGCCAAGTCATCGGCGCGGAGCTCTACGAGCAGTACTTC. The encoded protein is CASSQVIGAELYEQYF.

V usage is TRBV5-1 and J usage is TRBJ2-1; D not resolved. Trimming removed 7 bases from V and 9 bases from J, with 11 bases in between. The CDR3 extends over 11 amino acids. Germline values: CDR1 SGHRS, CDR2 YFSETQ. CDR3: CASAVGGEQFF. The CDR3 DNA is TGCGCCAGCGCCGTAGGCGGTGAGCAGTTCTTC.

This chain joins TRBV30 and TRBJ1-5; D remains unclear. CDR3 length equals 17 residues. Germline V gene sequence: CDR1 GTSNPN, CDR2 SVGIG (reference sequence). The V gene lost 1 base and the J gene lost 4 bases, with 20 bases spanning the gap. As DNA, the CDR3 is TGTGCCTGGAGTGCAAATTATTGGACGTCAACAAATCAGCCCCAGCATTTT. It encodes CAWSANYWTSTNQPQHF.

The chain joins TRBV5-1 to TRBJ2-1; D remains unclear. This CDR3 is built from 13 residues. Germline lookup yields CDR1 SGHRS and CDR2 YFSETQ. Between the trimmed V and J ends, which lost 0 bases and 5 bases, there was a span of 6 bases. The CDR3 region is CASSLAPDNEQFF. CDR3 DNA sequence: TGCGCCAGCAGCTTGGCCCCCGACAATGAGCAGTTCTTC.

This clonotype has just a few counts. V is TRBV7-6 and J is TRBJ1-1, with D perhaps TRBD1 (5 bases). The germline V gene has CDR1 SGHVS and CDR2 FNYEAQ. Trimming removed 4 bases from V and 6 bases from J, with 21 bases in between. The CDR3 is 16 amino acids. The CDR3, as DNA: TGTGCCAGCAGCTCGGAGGAGGGGAGTGTAGTCGCTGAAGCTTTCTTT. This codes for CASSSEEGSVVAEAFF.

The V and J genes are TRBV6-5 and TRBJ1-1; no firm D call. Germline loops: CDR1 MNHEY, CDR2 SVGAGI. V gave up 4 bases and J gave up 0 bases, with 15 bases separating them. The CDR3 covers 16 residues. DNA of the CDR3: TGTGCCAGCAGTTCCCGACCAGAGCTGATGAACACTGAAGCTTTCTTT. Translation gives CASSSRPELMNTEAFF.

This chain connects TRBV19 to TRBJ1-2, with D possibly being TRBD1 (6 bases). The CDR3 is 14 amino acids. The germline V gene has CDR1 LNHDA and CDR2 SQIVND (reference sequence). The ends were cut back, 9 bases at V and 4 bases at J, with 18 bases in the middle. For the CDR3, the DNA is TGTGCCAGCAGCTTCCGACCGGACAGCTATGGCTACACCTTC. It codes for CASSFRPDSYGYTF.

The chain carries TRBV12-3 or TRBV12-4 and TRBJ1-6; D is perhaps TRBD1 (6 bases). The ends were cut back, 3 bases at V and 9 bases at J, with 18 bases in the middle. The CDR3 runs to 16 residues. CDR3: CASSFNTGMRSSPLHF. The CDR3 DNA sequence: TGTGCCAGCAGTTTTAATACAGGGATGAGGAGTTCACCCCTCCACTTT.

As to this clonotype: A read error is possible here, since a much larger clone lies one base away. This CDR3 reads CATSRVTGAYEQYF. In DNA form, the CDR3 reads TGTGCCACCAGCAGAGTTACAGGTGCCTACGAGCAGTACTTC. The chain has TRBV15 and TRBJ2-7; D is perhaps TRBD1 (5 bases). CDR1 and CDR2 from the germline V gene are LNHNV and YYDKDF (reference sequence). V was shortened by 1 base and J by 2 bases, with 9 bases between the two germline ends. The length of the CDR3 is 14 residues.

The chain carries TRBV7-2 and TRBJ1-2; 7 bases agree with TRBD1. Germline V gives CDR1 SGHTA, CDR2 FQGNSA. The CDR3 extends over 13 amino acids. J gave up 5 bases and V 3 bases, and 3 bases lay outside the gene matches. CDR3 sequence (DNA): TGTGCCAGCAGCTTGGAGGACAGGTATGGCTACACCTTC. Translating gives CASSLEDRYGYTF.

In this sample, this clonotype turned up a few times. The V gene is TRBV19, the J gene TRBJ2-7; D not resolved. Germline CDR1 and CDR2: LNHDA and SQIVND (reference sequence). The CDR3 consists of 14 residues. The V end lost 1 base, the J end lost 0 bases, and 7 bases lay between the germline ends. The DNA for the CDR3 is TGTGCCAGTAGTATAGTAGGTAGCTCCTACGAGCAGTACTTC. Its protein product is CASSIVGSSYEQYF. The whole variable domain, remainder taken from reference TRBV19 and TRBJ2-7, is DGGITQSPKYLFRKEGQNVTLSCEQNLNHDAMYWYRQDPGQGLRLIYYSQIVNDFQKGDIAEGYSVSREKKESFPLTVTSAQKNPTAFYLCASSIVGSSYEQYFGPGTRLTVT.

The chain employs TRBV28 and TRBJ1-2, with D perhaps matching TRBD1 (5 bases). V dropped 6 bases and J dropped 7 bases, with 15 bases sitting between them. This CDR3 spans 13 amino acids. Germline lookup yields CDR1 MDHEN and CDR2 SYDVKM. CDR3 residues: CASRDKVMAGYTF. In DNA form, the CDR3 reads TGTGCCAGCAGGGACAAGGTGATGGCTGGCTACACCTTC.

V usage is TRBV19 and J usage is TRBJ2-3; 9 bases align to TRBD1. Germline loops: CDR1 LNHDA, CDR2 SQIVND (reference sequence). The CDR3 is 14 residues long. V was clipped by 10 bases and J by 11 bases; unmatched bases: 16. As DNA, the CDR3 is TGTGCCACCACCGGGACAGGGTCTACAGAGAAGCAGTATTTT. This gives the protein CATTGTGSTEKQYF. Looking up the rest from reference TRBV19 and TRBJ2-3 gives the full variable domain: DGGITQSPKYLFRKEGQNVTLSCEQNLNHDAMYWYRQDPGQGLRLIYYSQIVNDFQKGDIAEGYSVSREKKESFPLTVTSAQKNPTAFYLCATTGTGSTEKQYFGPGTRLTVL.

This chain links TRBV6-6 with TRBJ1-5; D gene ambiguous. Germline V CDR1 and CDR2: MNHNY, SVGAGI (reference sequence). There are 16 residues in the CDR3. Trimming removed 0 bases from V and 4 bases from J, with 13 bases in between. The CDR3 loop reads CASSYSQTAFNQPQHF. CDR3 coding DNA: TGTGCCAGCAGTTACTCGCAAACGGCTTTTAATCAGCCCCAGCATTTT.

In this sample, this clonotype turned up a few times. This chain joins TRBV6-6 and TRBJ1-2; 7 bases fit TRBD1. CDR1 is MNHNY, CDR2 SVGAGI, per germline (reference sequence). V shed 0 bases, J shed 3 bases, and the junction held 7 bases outside the gene matches. There are 16 residues in the CDR3. CDR3 region: CASSYSKGAVDYGYTF. The DNA of the CDR3 is TGTGCCAGCAGTTACTCGAAGGGGGCGGTGGACTATGGCTACACCTTC.